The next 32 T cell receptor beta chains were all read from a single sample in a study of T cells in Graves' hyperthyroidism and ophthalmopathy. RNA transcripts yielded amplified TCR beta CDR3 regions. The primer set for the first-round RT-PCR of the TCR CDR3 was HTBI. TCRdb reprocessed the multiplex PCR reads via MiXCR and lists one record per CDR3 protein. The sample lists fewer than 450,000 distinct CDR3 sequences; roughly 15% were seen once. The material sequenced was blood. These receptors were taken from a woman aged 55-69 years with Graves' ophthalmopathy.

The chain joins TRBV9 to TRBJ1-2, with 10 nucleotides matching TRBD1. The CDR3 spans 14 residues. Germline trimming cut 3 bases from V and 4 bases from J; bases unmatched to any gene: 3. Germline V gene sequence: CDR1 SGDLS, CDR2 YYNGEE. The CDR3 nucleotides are TGTGCCAGCAGCGGGACAGGGGGAGGCTATGGCTACACCTTC. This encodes CASSGTGGGYGYTF.

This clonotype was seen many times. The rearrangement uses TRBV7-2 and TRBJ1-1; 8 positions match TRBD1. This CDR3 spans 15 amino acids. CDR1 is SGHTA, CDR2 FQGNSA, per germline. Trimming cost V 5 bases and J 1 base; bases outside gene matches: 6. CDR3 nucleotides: TGTGCCAGCAGCGCGGACAGGGTGCCGAACACTGAAGCTTTCTTT. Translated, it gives CASSADRVPNTEAFF.

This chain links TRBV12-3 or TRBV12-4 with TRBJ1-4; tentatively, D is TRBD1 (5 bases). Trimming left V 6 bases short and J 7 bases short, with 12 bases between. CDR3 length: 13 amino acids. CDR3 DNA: TGTGCCAGCAGGCTGGGGCAGGGTGAAAAACTGTTTTTT. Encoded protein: CASRLGQGEKLFF.

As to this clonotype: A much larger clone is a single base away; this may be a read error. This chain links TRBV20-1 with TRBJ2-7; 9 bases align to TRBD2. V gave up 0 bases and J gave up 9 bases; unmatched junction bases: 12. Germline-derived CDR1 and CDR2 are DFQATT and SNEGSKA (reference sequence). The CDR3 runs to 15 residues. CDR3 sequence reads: CSARDLLAGSGGQYF. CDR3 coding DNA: TGCAGTGCTAGAGATCTCCTAGCGGGATCGGGGGGGCAGTACTTC.

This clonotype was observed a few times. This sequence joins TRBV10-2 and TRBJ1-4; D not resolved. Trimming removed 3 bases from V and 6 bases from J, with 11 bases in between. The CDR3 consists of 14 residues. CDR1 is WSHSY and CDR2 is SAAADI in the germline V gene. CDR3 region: CASSERPDYEKLFF. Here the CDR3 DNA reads TGCGCCAGCAGTGAAAGACCGGATTATGAAAAACTGTTTTTT.

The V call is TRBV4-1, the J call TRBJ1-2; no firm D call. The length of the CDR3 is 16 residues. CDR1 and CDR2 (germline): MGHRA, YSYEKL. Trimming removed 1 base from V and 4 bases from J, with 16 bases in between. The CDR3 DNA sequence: TGCGCCAGCAGCCAAGTAGCCGACCCAACGGCCTATGGCTACACCTTC. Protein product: CASSQVADPTAYGYTF.

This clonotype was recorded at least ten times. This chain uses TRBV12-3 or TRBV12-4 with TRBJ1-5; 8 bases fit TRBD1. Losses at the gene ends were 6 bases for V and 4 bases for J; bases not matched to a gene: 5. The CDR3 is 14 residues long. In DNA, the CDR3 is TGTGCCAGCAGGGCGGACAGGGAAAATCAGCCCCAGCATTTT. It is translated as CASRADRENQPQHF.

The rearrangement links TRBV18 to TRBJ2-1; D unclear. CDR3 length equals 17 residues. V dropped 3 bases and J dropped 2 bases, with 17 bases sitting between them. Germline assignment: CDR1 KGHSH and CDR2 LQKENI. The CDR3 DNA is TGTGCCAGCTCACCCCTGATGTTGGAGTTGGCCTACAATGAGCAGTTCTTC. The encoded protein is CASSPLMLELAYNEQFF.

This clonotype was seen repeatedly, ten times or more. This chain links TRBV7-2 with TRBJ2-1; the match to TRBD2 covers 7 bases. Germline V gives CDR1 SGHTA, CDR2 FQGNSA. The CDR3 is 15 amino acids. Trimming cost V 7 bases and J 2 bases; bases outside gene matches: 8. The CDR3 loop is CASTPERGPYNEQFF. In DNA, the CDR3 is TGTGCCAGCACCCCAGAGCGGGGTCCCTACAATGAGCAGTTCTTC.

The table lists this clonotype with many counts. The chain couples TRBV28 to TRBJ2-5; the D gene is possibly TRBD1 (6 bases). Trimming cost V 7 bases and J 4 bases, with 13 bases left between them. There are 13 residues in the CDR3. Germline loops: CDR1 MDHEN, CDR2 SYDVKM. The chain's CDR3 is CASNHRETETQYF. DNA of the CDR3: TGTGCCAGCAACCACAGGGAGACAGAGACCCAGTACTTC.

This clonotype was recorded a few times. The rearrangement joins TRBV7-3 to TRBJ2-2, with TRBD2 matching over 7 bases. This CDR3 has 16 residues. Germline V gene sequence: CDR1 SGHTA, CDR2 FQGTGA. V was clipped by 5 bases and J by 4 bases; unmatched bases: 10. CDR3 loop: CASSPGLSGVTGELFF. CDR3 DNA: TGTGCCAGCAGCCCGGGACTAAGCGGAGTCACCGGGGAGCTGTTTTTT.

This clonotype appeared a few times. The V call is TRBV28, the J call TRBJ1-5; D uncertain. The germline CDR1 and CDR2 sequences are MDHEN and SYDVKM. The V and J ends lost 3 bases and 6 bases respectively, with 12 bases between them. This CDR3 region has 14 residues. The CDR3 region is CASSLGGFGQPQHF. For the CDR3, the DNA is TGTGCCAGCAGTTTGGGAGGGTTCGGTCAGCCCCAGCATTTT.

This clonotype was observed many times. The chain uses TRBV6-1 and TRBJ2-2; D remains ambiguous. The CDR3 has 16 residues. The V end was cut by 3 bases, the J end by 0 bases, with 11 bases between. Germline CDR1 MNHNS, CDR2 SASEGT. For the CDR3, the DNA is TGTGCCAGCAGTGACCGGGCAGGCGCGAACACCGGGGAGCTGTTTTTT. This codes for CASSDRAGANTGELFF.

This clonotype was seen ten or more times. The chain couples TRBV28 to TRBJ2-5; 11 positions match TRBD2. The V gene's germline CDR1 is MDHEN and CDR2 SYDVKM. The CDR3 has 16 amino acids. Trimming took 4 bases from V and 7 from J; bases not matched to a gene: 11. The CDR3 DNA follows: TGTGCCAGCAGTTCGACTGGACTAGCGGGCTTGGGGACCCAGTACTTC. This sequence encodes CASSSTGLAGLGTQYF. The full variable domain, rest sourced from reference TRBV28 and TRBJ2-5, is DVKVTQSSRYLVKRTGEKVFLECVQDMDHENMFWYRQDPGLGLRLIYFSYDVKMKEKGDIPEGYSVSREKKERFSLILESASTNQTSMYLCASSSTGLAGLGTQYFGPGTRLLVL.

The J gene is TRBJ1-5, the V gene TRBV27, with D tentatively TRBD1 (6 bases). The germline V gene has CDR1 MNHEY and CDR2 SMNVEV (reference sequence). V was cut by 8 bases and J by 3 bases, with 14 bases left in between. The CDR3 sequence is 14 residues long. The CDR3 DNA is TGTGCCAGCCGCGAGGCGGGGGCCAATCAGCCCCAGCATTTT. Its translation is CASREAGANQPQHF.

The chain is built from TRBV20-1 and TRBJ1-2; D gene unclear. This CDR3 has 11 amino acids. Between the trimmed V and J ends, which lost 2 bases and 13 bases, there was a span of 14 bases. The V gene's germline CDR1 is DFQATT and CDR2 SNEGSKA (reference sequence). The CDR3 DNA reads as TGCAGTGCTAGACCTGGACGGACTGCCACCTTC. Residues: CSARPGRTATF.

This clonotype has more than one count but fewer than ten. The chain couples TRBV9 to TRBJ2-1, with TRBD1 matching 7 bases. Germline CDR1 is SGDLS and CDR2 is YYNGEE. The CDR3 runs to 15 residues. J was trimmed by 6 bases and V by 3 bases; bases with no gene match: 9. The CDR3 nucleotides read TGTGCCAGCAGCGCCACCCCAGGGGGAGCCAATGAGCAGTTCTTC. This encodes CASSATPGGANEQFF. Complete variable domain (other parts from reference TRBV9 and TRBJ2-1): DSGVTQTPKHLITATGQRVTLRCSPRSGDLSVYWYQQSLDQGLQFLIQYYNGEERAKGNILERFSAQQFPDLHSELNLSSLELGDSALYFCASSATPGGANEQFFGPGTRLTVL.

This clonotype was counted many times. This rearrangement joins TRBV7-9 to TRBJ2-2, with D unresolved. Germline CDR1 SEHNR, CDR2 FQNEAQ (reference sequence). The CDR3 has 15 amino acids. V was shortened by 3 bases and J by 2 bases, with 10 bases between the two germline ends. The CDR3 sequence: CASSFLTGNTGELFF. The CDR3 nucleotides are TGTGCCAGCAGCTTTTTGACGGGCAACACCGGGGAGCTGTTTTTT.

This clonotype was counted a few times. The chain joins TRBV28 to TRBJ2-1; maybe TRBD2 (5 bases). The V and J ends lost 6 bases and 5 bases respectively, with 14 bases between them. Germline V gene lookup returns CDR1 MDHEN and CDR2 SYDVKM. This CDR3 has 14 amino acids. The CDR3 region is CASRRGPIDNEQFF. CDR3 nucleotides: TGTGCCAGCAGGAGAGGGCCTATAGACAATGAGCAGTTCTTC.

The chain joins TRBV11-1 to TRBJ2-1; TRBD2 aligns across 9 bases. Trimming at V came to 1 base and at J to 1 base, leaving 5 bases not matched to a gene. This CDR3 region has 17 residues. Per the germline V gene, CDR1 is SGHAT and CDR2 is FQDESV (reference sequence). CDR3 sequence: CASSLGVSGSSYNEQFF. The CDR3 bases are TGTGCCAGCAGCTTAGGAGTTAGCGGGAGTTCCTACAATGAGCAGTTCTTC.

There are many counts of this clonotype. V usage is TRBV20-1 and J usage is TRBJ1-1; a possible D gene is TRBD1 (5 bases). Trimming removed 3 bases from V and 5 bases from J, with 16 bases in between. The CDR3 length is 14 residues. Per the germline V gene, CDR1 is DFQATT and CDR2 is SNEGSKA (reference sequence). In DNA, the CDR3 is TGCAGTGCTAGTCGGCTCGGGGGAGGGACTGAAGCTTTCTTT. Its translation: CSASRLGGGTEAFF.

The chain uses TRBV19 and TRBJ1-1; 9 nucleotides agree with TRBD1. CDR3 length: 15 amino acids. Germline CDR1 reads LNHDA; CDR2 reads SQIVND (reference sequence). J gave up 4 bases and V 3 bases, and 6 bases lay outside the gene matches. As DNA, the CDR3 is TGTGCCAGTAGTATTACGGGACAGGGTCGCACTGAAGCTTTCTTT. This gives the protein CASSITGQGRTEAFF.

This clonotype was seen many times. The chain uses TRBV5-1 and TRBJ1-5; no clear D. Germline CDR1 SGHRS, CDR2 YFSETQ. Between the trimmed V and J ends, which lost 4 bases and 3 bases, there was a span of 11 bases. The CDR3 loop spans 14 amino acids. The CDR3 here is CASSPTGNNQPQHF. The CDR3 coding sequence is TGCGCCAGCAGCCCAACGGGGAACAATCAGCCCCAGCATTTT.

The CDR3 spells CASSLDGFNYEQYF. The CDR3 DNA reads TGCGCCAGCAGCTTGGACGGATTCAACTACGAGCAGTACTTC. The V and J genes are TRBV5-1 and TRBJ2-7; D ambiguous. The germline V gene encodes CDR1 SGHRS and CDR2 YFSETQ. This CDR3 is 14 amino acids long. V was pared by 0 bases and J by 3 bases, with 10 bases between. Together with reference TRBV5-1 and TRBJ2-7, the CDR3 gives the full variable domain: KAGVTQTPRYLIKTRGQQVTLSCSPISGHRSVSWYQQTPGQGLQFLFEYFSETQRNKGNFPGRFSGRQFSNSRSEMNVSTLELGDSALYLCASSLDGFNYEQYFGPGTRLTVT.

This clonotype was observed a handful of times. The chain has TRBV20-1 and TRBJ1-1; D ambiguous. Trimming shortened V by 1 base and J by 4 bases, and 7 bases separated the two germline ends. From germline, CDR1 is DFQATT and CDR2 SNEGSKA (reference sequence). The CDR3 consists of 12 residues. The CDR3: CSARATLTEAFF. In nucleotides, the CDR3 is TGCAGTGCTAGAGCCACGCTCACTGAAGCTTTCTTT.

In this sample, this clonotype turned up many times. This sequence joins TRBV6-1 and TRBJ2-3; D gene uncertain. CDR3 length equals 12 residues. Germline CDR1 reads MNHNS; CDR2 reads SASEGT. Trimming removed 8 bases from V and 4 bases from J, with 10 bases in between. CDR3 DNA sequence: TGTGCCAGCGGAGTCGTCGCAGATACGCAGTATTTT. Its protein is CASGVVADTQYF.

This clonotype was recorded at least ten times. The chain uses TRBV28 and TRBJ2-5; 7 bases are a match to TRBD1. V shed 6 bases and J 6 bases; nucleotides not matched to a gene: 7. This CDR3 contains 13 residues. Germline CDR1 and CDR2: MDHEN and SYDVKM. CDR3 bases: TGTGCCAGCAGCCTCGAGGGGGCAAAGACCCAGTACTTC. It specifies CASSLEGAKTQYF. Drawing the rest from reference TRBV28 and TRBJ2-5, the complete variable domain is DVKVTQSSRYLVKRTGEKVFLECVQDMDHENMFWYRQDPGLGLRLIYFSYDVKMKEKGDIPEGYSVSREKKERFSLILESASTNQTSMYLCASSLEGAKTQYFGPGTRLLVL.

The CDR3 DNA reads as TGTGCCAGCAGCGTAATGGGGACTAGCGTCTACAATGAGCAGTTCTTC. Translation: CASSVMGTSVYNEQFF. V and J are TRBV9 and TRBJ2-1; 10 bases map to TRBD2. The CDR3 is 16 amino acids. CDR1 SGDLS and CDR2 YYNGEE come from the germline V gene. V lost 1 base, J lost 3 bases, and 4 bases stayed unmatched. Complete variable domain (other parts from reference TRBV9 and TRBJ2-1): DSGVTQTPKHLITATGQRVTLRCSPRSGDLSVYWYQQSLDQGLQFLIQYYNGEERAKGNILERFSAQQFPDLHSELNLSSLELGDSALYFCASSVMGTSVYNEQFFGPGTRLTVL.

The CDR3 protein is CASSIASGIPYEQYF. CDR3 nucleotide sequence: TGTGCCAGTAGTATAGCCTCGGGGATCCCCTACGAGCAGTACTTC. V usage is TRBV19 and J usage is TRBJ2-7, with D tentatively TRBD2 (5 bases). Per germline, CDR1 LNHDA and CDR2 SQIVND (reference sequence). The CDR3 is 15 amino acids. V was shortened by 1 base and J by 2 bases, with 12 bases between the two germline ends.

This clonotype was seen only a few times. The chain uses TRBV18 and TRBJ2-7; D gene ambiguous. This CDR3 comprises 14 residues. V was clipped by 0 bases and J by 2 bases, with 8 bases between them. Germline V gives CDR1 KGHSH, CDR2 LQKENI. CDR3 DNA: TGTGCCAGCTCACCACCGATAACCACCTACGAGCAGTACTTC. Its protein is CASSPPITTYEQYF.

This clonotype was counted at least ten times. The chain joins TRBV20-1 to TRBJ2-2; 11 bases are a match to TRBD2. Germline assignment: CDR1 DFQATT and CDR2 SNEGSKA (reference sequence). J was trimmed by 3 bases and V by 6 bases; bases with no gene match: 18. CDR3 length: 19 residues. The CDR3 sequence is CSAKGRGLAVLLDTGELFF. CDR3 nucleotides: TGCAGTGCAAAGGGGCGGGGACTAGCGGTCCTTTTGGACACCGGGGAGCTGTTTTTT.

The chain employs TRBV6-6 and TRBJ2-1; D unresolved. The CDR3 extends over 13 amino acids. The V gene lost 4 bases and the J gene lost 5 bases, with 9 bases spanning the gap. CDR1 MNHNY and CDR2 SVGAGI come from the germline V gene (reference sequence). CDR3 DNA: TGTGCCAGCAGTTCGAGCGCTAACAATGAGCAGTTCTTC. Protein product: CASSSSANNEQFF.